The source of this T cell receptor (beta chain) is a study of T-cell reconstitution after alpha-beta-depleted transplantation in children. This clonotype was seen more than once but under ten times. Unique molecular identifiers were incorporated into the prepared TCRbeta library. TCRdb re-analysed the PCR reads in MiXCR, keeping a single row per CDR3 protein. This table holds fewer than 700,000 distinct CDR3 sequences, more than 20% found once. The CDR3 runs to 14 residues. V gave up 5 bases and J gave up 1 base, with 9 bases separating them. V gene TRBV12-3 or TRBV12-4 combines with J gene TRBJ1-3; D is ambiguous. The sample here was PBMCs, mostly from graft donor cells, taken 360 days after TCRalphabeta/CD19-depleted stem cell transplant. This sequence was found in a boy in the first two years of life who had a stem cell transplant for acute myeloid leukemia, so the T cells may come from the graft donor. CDR3 coding DNA: TGTGCCAGCAGTCCCAGCGGGTCTGGAAACACCATATATTTT. This encodes CASSPSGSGNTIYF.